The entry that follows covers one TCR beta chain sequence. What it binds is not known. The sample originates from a study of T cell responses to AZD1222 COVID-19 vaccine. Study-wide context: Second doses that came at about 4 or about 12 weeks were put together. Whole-study findings and limits: The study identified only five or six AZD1222 recipients as seropositive at baseline. With dominance at 160-218 and 743-854, vaccine-associated CD4 TCRs spanned spike.

This table comes from immunoSEQ multiplex PCR, and its TCRdb copy is limited to in-frame clones, with some not included. The repertoire includes about 130,000 clones, 89% of them detected once, and roughly 6.3% sits in the top ten. The CDR3 consists of 10 residues. V was clipped by 5 bases and J by 3 bases, with 4 bases between them. The V gene's germline CDR1 is DFQATT and CDR2 SNEGSKA (reference sequence). The chain employs TRBV20-1 and TRBJ1-1; D gene ambiguous. The receptor was derived from an adult in good health. Source: peripheral blood, taken on day 0 of AZD1222 vaccination. This CDR3 reads CSALYTEAFF. CDR3 DNA: TGCAGTGCTTTGTACACTGAAGCTTTCTTT.